These T cell receptor beta chains were read from a single sample in a study of CD8 T cells in ankylosing spondylitis. Via MiXCR, TCRdb re-called the 5' RACE reads, giving one row per CDR3 protein. The table has about 340,000 distinct CDR3 sequences, roughly 14% seen once. The material sequenced was blood, either unsorted or a sorted T cell fraction (not recorded which). All receptors come from a male donor with ankylosing spondylitis or in good health (not recorded which). Each CDR3 is given with its conserved first and last residue. A D gene is named only where the DNA matches it firmly. Expanded clones are given a class, and other clones once, few, many or no size at all.

13	many	NA	TRBV7-9	TRBJ1-1	TGTGCCAGCAGTTTGCAAGCGAACACTGAAGCTTTCTTT	CASSLQANTEAFF
13	many	TRBD1	TRBV5-1	TRBJ2-7	TGCGCCAGCACGGGACAGAGTCGCGACGAGCAGTACTTC	CASTGQSRDEQYF
15	NA	TRBD2	TRBV7-2	TRBJ2-1	TGTGCCAGCAGCCCCGCTAGCGGGGGGTACAATGAGCAGTTCTTC	CASSPASGGYNEQFF
14	few	NA	TRBV19	TRBJ2-5	TGTGCCAGTAGTATACGGCAGGACCAAGAGACCCAGTACTTC	CASSIRQDQETQYF
15	many	TRBD1	TRBV10-3	TRBJ2-2	TGTGCCATCAAGACAGGGGTAACGAACACCGGGGAGCTGTTTTTT	CAIKTGVTNTGELFF
14	many	NA	TRBV5-1	TRBJ1-6	TGCGCCAGCAGCCCCCAGACGGGAGGTTCACCCCTCCACTTT	CASSPQTGGSPLHF
15	many	NA	TRBV10-3	TRBJ2-6	TGTGCCATTATGGACGGTAACTCTGGGGCCAACGTCCTGACTTTC	CAIMDGNSGANVLTF
17	NA	TRBD1	TRBV12-3/TRBV12-4	TRBJ2-7	TGTGCCAGCAGTCCTGGGGACAGGGCCATCTCAGCTAGCGAGCAGTACTTC	CASSPGDRAISASEQYF
14	few	NA	TRBV12-3/TRBV12-4	TRBJ1-2	TGTGCCAGCAGTCCGGGACCGCGGCTCTATGGCTACACCTTC	CASSPGPRLYGYTF
13	NA	NA	TRBV20-1	TRBJ1-1	TGCAGTGCCCTAATTCTGTATGCAGGGGTAGCTTTCTTT	CSALILYAGVAFF
17	few	NA	TRBV11-3	TRBJ1-1	TGTGCCAGCAGCCCGCCCCGGGGAGGTGGGAAGATCACTGAAGCTTTCTTT	CASSPPRGGGKITEAFF
16	NA	NA	TRBV12-3/TRBV12-4	TRBJ2-3	TGTGCCAGCAGCCGGCTTAGGGGCGGAAGCACAGATACGCAGTATTTT	CASSRLRGGSTDTQYF
14	few	NA	TRBV30	TRBJ1-2	TGTGCCTGGAGTGTACGGGGAACCACCCCGGGCTACACCTTC	CAWSVRGTTPGYTF
15	many	TRBD2	TRBV12-3/TRBV12-4	TRBJ2-1	TGTGCCAGCAGTTCGCGGGAGAGGCAGAGTGATGAGCAGTTCTTC	CASSSRERQSDEQFF
12	many	NA	TRBV20-1	TRBJ1-2	TGCAGTGCTAGGGCAGGCGGATATGGCTACACCTTC	CSARAGGYGYTF
12	few	TRBD2	TRBV6-5	TRBJ2-3	TGTGCCAGCAGTCAGACAGCGGGGGCGCAGTATTTT	CASSQTAGAQYF
15	NA	NA	TRBV2	TRBJ1-3	TGTGCCAGGGGGGGCAGGTCTCTCTCTGGAAACACCATATATTTT	CARGGRSLSGNTIYF
14	NA	NA	TRBV2	TRBJ2-7	TGTGCCAGCAGTGCGGACTCATCCTACGTAGAGCAGTACTTC	CASSADSSYVEQYF
13	few	NA	TRBV20-1	TRBJ1-2	TGCAGTGCTAAAAGACCTCCCGGGGATGGCTACACCTTC	CSAKRPPGDGYTF
15	few	TRBD2	TRBV5-1	TRBJ2-2	TGCGCCAGCAGCCCCGGGACTAGAGGCACCGGGGAGCTGTTTTTT	CASSPGTRGTGELFF
14	few	TRBD1	TRBV20-1	TRBJ2-7	TGCAGTGCTAGAGATAGGGCGGGACAGGTAGAGCAGTACTTC	CSARDRAGQVEQYF
12	few	TRBD1	TRBV7-9	TRBJ1-1	TGTGCCAGCAGCTACCGGGACAGGGAAGCTTTCTTT	CASSYRDREAFF
13	many	NA	TRBV12-3/TRBV12-4	TRBJ2-3	TGTGCCAGCAGCGGGGGGCCCACAGATACGCAGTATTTT	CASSGGPTDTQYF
14	NA	NA	TRBV6-1	TRBJ2-7	TGTGCCAGCATATCCCTAGGGACAACCTACGAGCAGTACTTC	CASISLGTTYEQYF
14	NA	TRBD2	TRBV5-1	TRBJ2-7	TGCGCCAGCAGCCCCGGGACTATGTCCTACGAGCAGTACTTC	CASSPGTMSYEQYF
17	NA	NA	TRBV19	TRBJ1-3	TGTGCCAGTAGACCAATATTCGGCAGGGGCACTGGAAACACCATATATTTT	CASRPIFGRGTGNTIYF
15	few	TRBD1	TRBV20-1	TRBJ1-2	TGCAGTGCCGGCGGACAGGGAGCAAATAAGATCCCCGGGGACTTC	CSAGGQGANKIPGDF
16	NA	NA	TRBV20-1	TRBJ1-1	TGCAGTGCTAGATCCCCTCCGAGGACCATGAACACTGAAGCTTTCTTT	CSARSPPRTMNTEAFF
15	few	NA	TRBV20-1	TRBJ1-2	TGCAGTGCTAGCGCTCCCGGGACGGCGGGGTATGGCTACACCTTC	CSASAPGTAGYGYTF
15	NA	TRBD2	TRBV12-3/TRBV12-4	TRBJ2-1	TGTGCCAGCAGTTCGGTGACGGGGGGGAGGAATGAGCAGTTCTTC	CASSSVTGGRNEQFF
13	NA	NA	TRBV10-3	TRBJ2-1	TGTGCCATCAGTACTGATAGCAACAATGAGCAGTTCTTC	CAISTDSNNEQFF
16	few	NA	TRBV11-2	TRBJ2-3	TGTGCCAGCAGCATTTTGAGGGGGGCCTCTACAGATACGCAGTATTTT	CASSILRGASTDTQYF
13	few	NA	TRBV5-1	TRBJ1-1	TGCGCCAGCAGCACATCGACGGGTAAAGAAGCTTTCTTT	CASSTSTGKEAFF
16	NA	NA	TRBV13	TRBJ2-5	TGTGCCAGCAGCTTCGGTAGCAGGGGGGGGCCGGAGACCCAGTACTTC	CASSFGSRGGPETQYF
16	few	TRBD1	TRBV5-1	TRBJ2-2	TGCGCCAGCAGCCCTCAGACAGGGAGCGGACCCGGGGAGCTGTTTTTT	CASSPQTGSGPGELFF
13	few	TRBD1	TRBV12-5	TRBJ1-5	TGTGCTAGTAGTTCGGCAGGGGGAAAGCCCCAGCATTTT	CASSSAGGKPQHF
16	few	TRBD2	TRBV5-1	TRBJ2-3	TGCGCCAGCAGCTTGGACGAGCGGGGGAGCACAGATACGCAGTATTTT	CASSLDERGSTDTQYF
14	few	NA	TRBV7-9	TRBJ1-5	TGTGCCAGCAGCCGGGACGGAAACAATCAGCCCCAGCATTTT	CASSRDGNNQPQHF
15	NA	NA	TRBV30	TRBJ1-2	TGTGCCTGGAGTGTACGCGTAGGGAACGGTCGGGGCTACACCTTC	CAWSVRVGNGRGYTF
16	NA	TRBD1	TRBV27	TRBJ1-1	TGTGCCAGCAAGAACCGGACAGGGATCCCTAACACTGAAGCTTTCTTT	CASKNRTGIPNTEAFF
14	NA	TRBD2	TRBV6-1	TRBJ2-3	TGTGCCAGCGCACCGGCGGGAGGGACAAATACGCAGTATTTT	CASAPAGGTNTQYF